This paragraph covers one T cell receptor (beta chain) sequence. The record originates from a study of blood T cell repertoires in COVID-19. The wider study: COVID-19 samples collected from the United States, Italy and Spain covered acute and convalescent phases. PBMCs, B-cell-depleted T cells, or T cells were the source of the cDNA or gDNA that made up the material.

Methods used by the authors: The assay estimated nucleated cells by amplifying reference gene primers. TCRdb's table, derived via immunoSEQ multiplex PCR, lists solely in-frame clones and lacks some. V, J and clone size are those of that table, while D and trimming were read from the DNA. Here the sample spans about 40,000 clones, 75% to 90% being singletons. V was pared by 0 bases and J by 4 bases, with 5 bases of the junction left unmatched. Looked up from germline, CDR1 is MNHEY and CDR2 is SVGEGT. The CDR3 runs 16 residues. The rearrangement joins TRBV6-2 or TRBV6-3 to TRBJ2-1; TRBD2 aligns across 8 bases. Material: peripheral blood. This TCR was sampled from a man in his 70s with acute or convalescent COVID-19. CDR3 in amino acids: CASSYSFGRAYNEQFF. Here the CDR3 DNA reads TGTGCCAGCAGTTACTCGTTCGGGAGGGCTTACAATGAGCAGTTCTTC.